The rows below give T cell receptor beta chains drawn from one sample of a study of T-cell memory formation after mild COVID-19. TCRdb reanalysed the 5' RACE reads using MiXCR and keeps one entry per CDR3 protein. This table holds about 240,000 distinct CDR3 sequences, roughly 10% found once. The specimen was PBMCs or a T cell subset sorted from them (not recorded which). The receptors come from a man aged 18 to 29 who had mild COVID-19 (a few samples of this study predate the infection). Cell type and time point are not known. Each CDR3 is given with its conserved first and last residue. Fields, in order: D gene, J gene, clone size, V gene, CDR3 protein, CDR3 DNA. A D gene is named only where the DNA matches it firmly. The size field is filled for only some rows; it gives once, few, many or a size class.

TRBD2 | TRBJ2-4 | . | TRBV10-3 | CAISTGTSGTRDIQYF | TGTGCCATCAGTACCGGGACTAGCGGGACCCGGGACATTCAGTACTTC
. | TRBJ2-5 | many | TRBV7-2 | CASSLAVARETQYF | TGTGCCAGCAGCTTAGCGGTAGCACGAGAGACCCAGTACTTC
TRBD2 | TRBJ2-1 | few | TRBV12-3/TRBV12-4 | CASSLPLRGGAWEQFF | TGTGCCAGCAGCCTCCCACTTCGCGGGGGGGCATGGGAGCAGTTCTTC
. | TRBJ2-7 | many | TRBV7-2 | CASGSFNEQYF | TGTGCCTCCGGGAGTTTCAACGAGCAGTACTTC
. | TRBJ1-5 | few | TRBV2 | CASRGHPTGNQPQHF | TGTGCCAGCAGGGGACACCCTACGGGCAATCAGCCCCAGCATTTT
TRBD1 | TRBJ2-7 | . | TRBV7-8 | CASSLVGTGVSYEQYF | TGTGCCAGCAGCTTAGTTGGGACAGGCGTCTCCTACGAGCAGTACTTC
. | TRBJ2-1 | many | TRBV7-2 | CASNAVGSSYNEQFF | TGTGCCAGCAACGCCGTTGGGAGCTCCTACAATGAGCAGTTCTTC
. | TRBJ1-1 | . | TRBV20-1 | CSANPNTEAFF | TGCAGTGCTAACCCGAACACTGAAGCTTTCTTT
. | TRBJ1-1 | few | TRBV19 | CASSSWVAGNTEAFF | TGTGCCAGTAGTTCCTGGGTTGCGGGGAACACTGAAGCTTTCTTT
. | TRBJ2-7 | many | TRBV20-1 | CSAWDSTYEQYF | TGCAGTGCTTGGGACTCCACCTACGAGCAGTACTTC
. | TRBJ2-7 | few | TRBV7-9 | CASSPESYEQYF | TGTGCCAGCAGCCCCGAGAGTTACGAGCAGTACTTC
TRBD1 | TRBJ1-5 | few | TRBV6-5 | CASSYSAGTDSNQPQHF | TGTGCCAGCAGTTACTCTGCCGGGACAGATAGCAATCAGCCCCAGCATTTT
. | TRBJ1-5 | . | TRBV14 | CASSQGLGQPQHF | TGTGCCAGCAGCCAAGGATTAGGGCAGCCCCAGCATTTT
. | TRBJ1-1 | . | TRBV12-3/TRBV12-4 | CASTFLGGNTEAFF | TGTGCCAGCACCTTTCTGGGGGGGAACACTGAAGCTTTCTTT
. | TRBJ2-2 | . | TRBV2 | CASRGSGELFF | TGTGCCAGCAGGGGATCCGGGGAGCTGTTTTTT
TRBD2 | TRBJ2-2 | . | TRBV9 | CASSSWGTSGYTGELFF | TGTGCCAGCAGCTCCTGGGGGACTAGCGGGTACACCGGGGAGCTGTTTTTT
. | TRBJ2-5 | few | TRBV4-2 | CASSSSEETQYF | TGTGCCAGCAGCTCCTCCGAAGAGACCCAGTACTTC
. | TRBJ1-2 | few | TRBV6-5 | CASSYIGRRGYTF | TGTGCCAGCAGTTATATCGGCAGGCGCGGCTACACCTTC
TRBD2 | TRBJ2-5 | . | TRBV5-1 | CASSLALSGGETQYF | TGCGCCAGCAGCTTGGCCTTATCGGGGGGAGAGACCCAGTACTTC
. | TRBJ2-1 | . | TRBV5-5 | CASSLAANGNEQFF | TGTGCCAGCAGCTTGGCGGCGAACGGCAATGAGCAGTTCTTC
. | TRBJ2-2 | few | TRBV12-3/TRBV12-4 | CASIQRGGSNTGELFF | TGTGCCAGCATCCAACGAGGGGGGTCTAACACCGGGGAGCTGTTTTTT
TRBD1 | TRBJ1-2 | many | TRBV30 | CAWKRDRPGGYTF | TGTGCCTGGAAAAGGGACAGGCCAGGTGGCTACACCTTC
. | TRBJ2-3 | once | TRBV18 | CASCPSRDTQYF | TGTGCCAGCTGTCCTTCGAGAGATACGCAGTATTTT
. | TRBJ1-2 | . | TRBV5-5 | CASSSGWNYGYTF | TGTGCCAGCAGCTCCGGGTGGAACTATGGCTACACCTTC
TRBD1 | TRBJ2-2 | . | TRBV5-6 | CASSFSRGLGGELFF | TGTGCCAGCAGCTTTTCCAGGGGGCTCGGCGGGGAGCTGTTTTTT
. | TRBJ2-3 | many | TRBV7-2 | CASSSTGNTQYF | TGTGCCAGCAGCTCAACGGGAAATACGCAGTATTTT
. | TRBJ2-1 | many | TRBV12-3/TRBV12-4 | CASSFQGYEQFF | TGTGCCAGCAGTTTCCAAGGGTATGAGCAGTTCTTC
. | TRBJ1-2 | . | TRBV9 | CASSPRTGRGEVYGYTF | TGTGCCAGCAGCCCTCGGACTGGCCGCGGGGAGGTTTATGGCTACACCTTC
. | TRBJ1-1 | . | TRBV7-2 | CASSINRRSEAFF | TGTGCCAGCAGCATAAACAGGCGGTCTGAAGCTTTCTTT
. | TRBJ1-2 | many | TRBV12-3/TRBV12-4 | CASSLGWEGYTF | TGTGCCAGCAGTTTAGGGTGGGAAGGCTACACCTTC
. | TRBJ1-5 | few | TRBV29-1 | CSVEFDSNQPQHF | TGCAGCGTTGAATTCGATAGCAATCAGCCCCAGCATTTT
. | TRBJ2-2 | many | TRBV7-6 | CASSLYSSTNTGELFF | TGTGCCAGCAGCTTATACAGCAGCACGAACACCGGGGAGCTGTTTTTT
. | TRBJ2-1 | few | TRBV12-3/TRBV12-4 | CASSPDSGNEQFF | TGTGCCAGCAGTCCGGACAGTGGGAATGAGCAGTTCTTC
. | TRBJ2-5 | few | TRBV10-2 | CASSEGGGPRTQYF | TGCGCCAGCAGTGAGGGAGGGGGGCCGAGGACCCAGTACTTC
. | TRBJ1-1 | . | TRBV5-1 | CASSLGGNLGMNTEAFF | TGCGCCAGCAGCTTGGGTGGTAACCTCGGTATGAACACTGAAGCTTTCTTT
. | TRBJ2-5 | few | TRBV7-9 | CASRQARGREETQYF | TGTGCCAGCAGGCAGGCCAGGGGCCGGGAAGAGACCCAGTACTTC
TRBD2 | TRBJ2-3 | . | TRBV7-2 | CASSLEHFLWRGDSTDTQYF | TGTGCCAGCAGCTTAGAACACTTCTTGTGGCGGGGGGATAGCACAGATACGCAGTATTTT
. | TRBJ2-5 | many | TRBV7-2 | CASSLAGISGQETQYF | TGTGCCAGCAGCTTAGCGGGGATCAGCGGCCAAGAGACCCAGTACTTC
. | TRBJ2-2 | few | TRBV24-1 | CATGTSNTGELFF | TGTGCCACGGGGACATCGAACACCGGGGAGCTGTTTTTT
TRBD2 | TRBJ2-1 | few | TRBV7-6 | CASSFRAGPYHNEQFF | TGTGCCAGCAGCTTCCGAGCGGGGCCCTATCACAATGAGCAGTTCTTC
. | TRBJ2-5 | few | TRBV11-1 | CASSNGLAGGIEYF | TGTGCCAGCAGCAACGGACTAGCAGGGGGTATTGAGTACTTC
. | TRBJ2-1 | . | TRBV12-3/TRBV12-4 | CASSLGYAEQFF | TGTGCCAGCAGTTTAGGGTACGCTGAGCAGTTCTTC
TRBD1 | TRBJ2-7 | . | TRBV20-1 | CSAPDRDGEQYF | TGCAGTGCCCCCGACAGGGACGGCGAGCAGTACTTC
. | TRBJ2-6 | many | TRBV5-1 | CASSLEVVPGANVLTF | TGCGCCAGCAGCTTGGAGGTCGTGCCTGGGGCCAACGTCCTGACTTTC
TRBD2 | TRBJ2-7 | many | TRBV11-2 | CARRSGTSRHEQYF | TGTGCCAGGAGGTCCGGGACTAGCCGCCACGAGCAGTACTTC
TRBD2 | TRBJ2-1 | . | TRBV7-9 | CASSSGGVDQFF | TGTGCCAGCAGCTCGGGGGGTGTCGACCAGTTCTTC
. | TRBJ2-3 | . | TRBV4-3 | CASSPLVADTQYF | TGCGCCAGCAGCCCCCTAGTCGCAGATACGCAGTATTTT
. | TRBJ1-6 | few | TRBV4-3 | CASSQDTEIGSPLHF | TGCGCCAGCAGCCAAGACACGGAGATCGGTTCACCCCTCCACTTT